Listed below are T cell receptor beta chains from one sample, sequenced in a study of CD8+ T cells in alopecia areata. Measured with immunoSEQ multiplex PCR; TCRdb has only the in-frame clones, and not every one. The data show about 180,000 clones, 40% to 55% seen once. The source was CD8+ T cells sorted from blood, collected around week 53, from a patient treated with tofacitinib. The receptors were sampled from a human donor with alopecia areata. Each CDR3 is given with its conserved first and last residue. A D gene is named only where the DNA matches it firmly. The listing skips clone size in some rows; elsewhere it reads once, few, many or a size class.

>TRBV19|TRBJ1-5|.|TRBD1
TGTGCCAGTACCCCGGGACAGGGAAGAAATCAGCCCCAGCATTTT
CASTPGQGRNQPQHF
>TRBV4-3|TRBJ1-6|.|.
TGCGCCAGCAGCCAAGAAGCAGGGCTGGATTCACCCCTCCACTTT
CASSQEAGLDSPLHF
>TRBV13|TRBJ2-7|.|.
TGTGCCAGCAGCTTAGGACAGGCGAGCTCCTACGAGCAGTACTTC
CASSLGQASSYEQYF
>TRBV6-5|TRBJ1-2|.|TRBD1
TGTGCCAGCAGCCCATACAGGGGGCCGGGATATGGCTACACCTTC
CASSPYRGPGYGYTF
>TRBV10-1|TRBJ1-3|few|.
TGCGCCAGCAGTGAAGACACGGACCATGGAAACACCATATATTTT
CASSEDTDHGNTIYF
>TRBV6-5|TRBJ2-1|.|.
TGTGCCAGCACCAACAGGGTAAATGAGCAGTTCTTC
CASTNRVNEQFF
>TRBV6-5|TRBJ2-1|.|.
TGTGCCAGCAGTTCTCGGGACACGAACTCCTACAATGAGCAGTTCTTC
CASSSRDTNSYNEQFF
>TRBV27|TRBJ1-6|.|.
TGTGCCAGCAGTTTGCGGCAAGTTAATTCACCCCTCCACTTT
CASSLRQVNSPLHF
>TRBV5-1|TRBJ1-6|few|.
TGCGCCAGCAGCTTGGTACTGGATTCACCCCTCCACTTT
CASSLVLDSPLHF
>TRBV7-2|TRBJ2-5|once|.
TGTGCCAGCAGCTTACGGGGGGCCAGGTTTAGAGAGACCCAGTACTTC
CASSLRGARFRETQYF
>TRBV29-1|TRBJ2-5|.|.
TGCAGCGTTGAAGTTAACAGGGCCCGGGAGACCCAGTACTTC
CSVEVNRARETQYF
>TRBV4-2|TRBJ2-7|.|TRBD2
TGTGCCAGCAGCCCTTGGAGTAGCGGGGTAGACGAGCAGTACTTC
CASSPWSSGVDEQYF
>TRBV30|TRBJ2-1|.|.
TGTGCCTGGAGTGCCCCACACAGGGAGATCTACAATGAGCAGTTCTTC
CAWSAPHREIYNEQFF
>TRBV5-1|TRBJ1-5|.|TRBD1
TGCGCCAGCAGCTGGACAGGGGGGAACAATCAGCCCCAGCATTTT
CASSWTGGNNQPQHF
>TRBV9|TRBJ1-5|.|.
TGTGCCAGCAGCGCAGGGGCCAGCAATCAGCCCCAGCATTTT
CASSAGASNQPQHF
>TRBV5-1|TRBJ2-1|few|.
TGCGCCAGCAGCTTTCAGGGGACCAATGAGCAGTTCTTC
CASSFQGTNEQFF
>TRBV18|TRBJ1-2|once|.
TGTGCCAGCTCACCGGATAAGGGCCTCTATGGCTACACCTTC
CASSPDKGLYGYTF
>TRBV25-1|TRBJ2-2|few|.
TGTGCCAGCAGTTTGAGCAACACGAACACCGGGGAGCTGTTTTTT
CASSLSNTNTGELFF
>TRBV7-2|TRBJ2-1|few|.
TGTGCCAGCAGCTTAACGGTAGGGTTCGATGAGCAGTTCTTC
CASSLTVGFDEQFF
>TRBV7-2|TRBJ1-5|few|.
TGTGCCAGCAGCACCCAGGGTAATCAGCCCCAGCATTTT
CASSTQGNQPQHF
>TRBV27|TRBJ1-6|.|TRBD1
TGTGCCAGCACACAGGGGTATAATTCACCCCTCCACTTT
CASTQGYNSPLHF
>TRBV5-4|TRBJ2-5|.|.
TGTGCCAGCAGCTTGGCTAGAGGCGTCCAGGAGACCCAGTACTTC
CASSLARGVQETQYF
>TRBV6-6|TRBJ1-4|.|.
TGTGCCAGCAGTTACGAAAATAATGAAAAACTGTTTTTT
CASSYENNEKLFF
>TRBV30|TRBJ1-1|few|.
TGTGCCTGGAGTGTAAGGCAGAAGATCTCTGAAGCTTTCTTT
CAWSVRQKISEAFF
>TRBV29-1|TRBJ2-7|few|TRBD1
TGCAGCGTTGCGACAGGGGAGTACTACGAGCAGTACTTC
CSVATGEYYEQYF
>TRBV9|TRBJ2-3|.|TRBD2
TGTGCCAGCAGCGCCCGACTAGCGGCCAGCACAGATACGCAGTATTTT
CASSARLAASTDTQYF
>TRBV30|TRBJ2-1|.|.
TGTGCCTGGATGGGGGGCTTAAACAATGAGCAGTTCTTC
CAWMGGLNNEQFF
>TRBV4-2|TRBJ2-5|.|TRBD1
TGTGCCAGCAGCCAAACTGGGGGACAGGAAGAGACCCAGTACTTC
CASSQTGGQEETQYF
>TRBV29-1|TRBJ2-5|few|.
TGCAGCGTTGAAATCAGGACTCAGACCCAGTACTTC
CSVEIRTQTQYF
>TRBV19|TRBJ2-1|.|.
TGTGCCAGTAGTATAGGGGTAGGGGTCAATGAGCAGTTCTTC
CASSIGVGVNEQFF
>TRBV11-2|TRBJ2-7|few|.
TGTGCCAGCAGCTTTGGGGGGCCATCGTACGAGCAGTACTTC
CASSFGGPSYEQYF
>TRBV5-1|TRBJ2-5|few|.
TGCGCCAGCAGCTTGGAAGAGGGGGTCGGGGAGACCCAGTACTTC
CASSLEEGVGETQYF
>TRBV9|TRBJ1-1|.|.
TGTGCCAGCAGCGTCGGGGACACTGAAGCTTTCTTT
CASSVGDTEAFF
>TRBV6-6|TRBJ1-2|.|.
TGTGCCAGCAGATACTTACCCGACGGTCCGGACTATGGCTACACCTTC
CASRYLPDGPDYGYTF
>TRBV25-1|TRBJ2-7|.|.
TGTGCCAGCAGCCCTCAGGTTCCTCCCCCGTACGAGCAGTACTTC
CASSPQVPPPYEQYF
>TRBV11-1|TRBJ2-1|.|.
TGTGCCAGCAGCTGGCAGGGTGAGGTATCCTACAATGAGCAGTTCTTC
CASSWQGEVSYNEQFF
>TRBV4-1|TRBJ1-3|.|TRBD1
TGCGCCAGCAGCCAAGAGGGACAGGGCTTCGCGGGAAACACCATATATTTT
CASSQEGQGFAGNTIYF
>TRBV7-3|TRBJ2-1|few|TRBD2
TGTGCCAGCAGCATGTTAGCGGGCCACAATGAGCAGTTCTTC
CASSMLAGHNEQFF
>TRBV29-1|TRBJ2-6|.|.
TGCAGCGCCGAGGGTTCTGGGGCCAACGTCCTGACTTTC
CSAEGSGANVLTF
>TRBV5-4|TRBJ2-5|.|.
TGTGCCAGCAGCTTAGGTAGCGGAGGCCAAGAGACCCAGTACTTC
CASSLGSGGQETQYF
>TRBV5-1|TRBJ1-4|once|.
TGCGCCAGCAGCTTCGGGACAACAACTAATGAAAAACTGTTTTTT
CASSFGTTTNEKLFF
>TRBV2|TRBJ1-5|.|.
TGTGCCAGCAGTGAAGTGACGGTTTATAGCAATCAGCCCCAGCATTTT
CASSEVTVYSNQPQHF
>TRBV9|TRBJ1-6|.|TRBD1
TGTGCCAGCAGCGTAGGGGAGGGACAGGGAGGTTCACCCCTCCACTTT
CASSVGEGQGGSPLHF
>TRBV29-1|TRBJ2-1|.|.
TGCAGCGTTGAAGACGACTCGCGCCCGGGGGCTGAGCAGTTCTTC
CSVEDDSRPGAEQFF
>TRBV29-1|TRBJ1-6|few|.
TGCAGCGTCGAAGCGGGGCTAAGGTATAATTCACCCCTCCACTTT
CSVEAGLRYNSPLHF
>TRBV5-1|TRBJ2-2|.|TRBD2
TGCGCCAGCAGCTTGCGGCTAGCGGGGGCGAACACCGGGGAGCTGTTTTTT
CASSLRLAGANTGELFF
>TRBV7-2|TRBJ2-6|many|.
TGTGCCAGCAGCTTAGGTGGCGCCAACGTCCTGACTTTC
CASSLGGANVLTF
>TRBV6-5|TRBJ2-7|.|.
TGTGCCAGCAGTTACGGCCAATCCTACGAGCAGTACTTC
CASSYGQSYEQYF
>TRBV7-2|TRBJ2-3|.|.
TGTGCCAGCAGCCTTAACAGGGGACTATTCGAACGAGATACGCAGTATTTT
CASSLNRGLFERDTQYF
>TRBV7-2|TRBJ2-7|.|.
TGTGCCAGCAGCTTAGGTACGGATCCAAGCTACGAGCAGTACTTC
CASSLGTDPSYEQYF
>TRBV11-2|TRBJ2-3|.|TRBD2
TGTGCCAGCAGCCCGACTAGCGGGGAGTTTAGCACAGATACGCAGTATTTT
CASSPTSGEFSTDTQYF